Sequencing of this T cell receptor beta chain was carried out in a study of cytomegalovirus exposure and HLA in healthy donors. Points from the study as a whole: The study put 150 to 200 TCR beta chains on its list as cytomegalovirus-associated. The classifier, whose performance was assessed in both the original and validation cohorts, reportedly diagnosed cytomegalovirus status with high specificity and sensitivity.

On this clone itself: No antigen is known for it.

TCRdb's copy holds only in-frame clones and misses some; the assay was immunoSEQ multiplex PCR. The sample lists 130,000 to 150,000 clones, roughly 90% occurring once. V gave up 4 bases and J gave up 2 bases; unmatched junction bases: 5. The germline CDR1 and CDR2 sequences are KGHSY and FQNENV. CDR3 length equals 15 residues. The TCR comes from a man aged 18 to 30 in good health and CMV-seronegative. The sample consisted of PBMCs. The gene calls are TRBV16 and TRBJ1-5, with 7 bases fitting TRBD1. CDR3: CASSRGTGGNQPQHF. In DNA, the CDR3 is TGTGCCAGCAGCCGAGGCACAGGGGGCAATCAGCCCCAGCATTTT. The full variable domain, completed using reference TRBV16 and TRBJ1-5, is GEEVAQTPKHLVRGEGQKAKLYCAPIKGHSYVFWYQQVLKNEFKFLISFQNENVFDETGMPKERFSAKCLPNSPCSLEIQATKLEDSAVYFCASSRGTGGNQPQHFGDGTRLSIL.